Below are 7 T cell receptor beta chains sequenced from a single sample in a study of T cells in Graves' hyperthyroidism and ophthalmopathy. RNA transcripts were the template for amplifying TCR beta CDR3 regions. HTBI primers drove first-round RT-PCR of the TCR CDR3. TCRdb called the multiplex PCR reads again in MiXCR, with one record for every CDR3 protein. The table has under 700,000 distinct CDR3 sequences, roughly 50% seen once. The sequencing sample was made of peripheral blood or thyroid tissue (not recorded which). The origin of the receptors is a young woman with Graves' hyperthyroidism.

This clonotype was detected ten times or more. The rearrangement links TRBV2 to TRBJ2-2; D possibly corresponds to TRBD2 (5 bases). The CDR3 has 16 amino acids. CDR1 and CDR2 (germline): SNHLY, FYNNEI. V lost 5 bases to trimming and J lost 7 bases, with 20 bases between them. DNA of the CDR3: TGTGCCAGCAGTCAGACAAGGACTGCGGTAGGCGGGGAGCTGTTTTTT. Translation: CASSQTRTAVGGELFF.

This clonotype was seen many times. This sequence joins TRBV7-9 and TRBJ2-7, with D maybe TRBD1 (6 bases). The CDR3 totals 15 residues. V lost 2 bases to trimming and J lost 3 bases, with 14 bases between them. CDR1 and CDR2 from the germline V gene are SEHNR and FQNEAQ (reference sequence). CDR3 amino acids: CASSLWTEVGYEQYF. The CDR3 DNA follows: TGTGCCAGCAGCTTATGGACAGAAGTAGGCTACGAGCAGTACTTC.

The count of this clonotype is one. The chain employs TRBV2 and TRBJ1-6; D call uncertain. The CDR3 length is 13 residues. Looked up from germline, CDR1 is SNHLY and CDR2 is FYNNEI. V lost 4 bases, J lost 8 bases, and 9 bases lay in between. This CDR3 is CASSGASDSPLHF. The CDR3 DNA sequence: TGTGCCAGCAGTGGGGCTAGTGATTCACCCCTCCACTTT.

This clonotype has ten or more counts. The chain is built from TRBV7-9 and TRBJ2-7; TRBD2 is a possible D gene (7 bases). V dropped 0 bases and J dropped 3 bases, with 15 bases sitting between them. The CDR3 is 16 amino acids. The germline CDR1 and CDR2 sequences are SEHNR and FQNEAQ (reference sequence). CDR3 DNA: TGTGCCAGCAGCTTAGCGCTGAGGGGGAGGGGCTACGAGCAGTACTTC. Amino acids: CASSLALRGRGYEQYF.

The V call is TRBV19, the J call TRBJ1-2; 12 bases are a match to TRBD1. Germline CDR1 LNHDA, CDR2 SQIVND (reference sequence). The CDR3 covers 15 residues. The V segment lost 7 bases and the J segment 2 bases; nucleotides outside the gene matches: 5. The CDR3 coding sequence is TGTGCCAGTACCCATGGGACAGGGGGCAACTATGGCTACACCTTC. This sequence encodes CASTHGTGGNYGYTF. Drawing the rest from reference TRBV19 and TRBJ1-2, the complete variable domain is DGGITQSPKYLFRKEGQNVTLSCEQNLNHDAMYWYRQDPGQGLRLIYYSQIVNDFQKGDIAEGYSVSREKKESFPLTVTSAQKNPTAFYLCASTHGTGGNYGYTFGSGTRLTVV.

This clonotype was seen many times. This chain links TRBV2 with TRBJ1-6; 8 bases fit TRBD1. V shed 0 bases and J 7 bases; nucleotides not matched to a gene: 2. The CDR3 is 15 residues long. Germline V gene lookup returns CDR1 SNHLY and CDR2 FYNNEI. This chain's CDR3 is CASSEATGGNSPLHF. The CDR3 nucleotides read TGTGCCAGCAGTGAAGCAACAGGGGGAAATTCACCCCTCCACTTT.

This clonotype was seen many times. The chain joins TRBV9 to TRBJ1-4; D remains ambiguous. The CDR3 extends over 14 amino acids. Per the germline V gene, CDR1 is SGDLS and CDR2 is YYNGEE. V lost 2 bases and J lost 6, with 11 bases in between. The CDR3 loop is CASSVGRRDEKLFF. The CDR3 bases are TGTGCCAGCAGCGTCGGTAGGAGGGATGAAAAACTGTTTTTT.